This TCR beta chain was found in a study of human T cells and chemical hapten exposure. Study in general: The study lasted 20 to 30 weeks, and patients were dosed weekly with diphenylcyclopropenone on the scalp throughout. Upper-back patches of 0.01% DPC were read at 6 days. General study results and limits: With regard to DPC sensitization, TCRs above 1 in 1000 frequency did not change.

The time point here: patch test 3, about 24 weeks after DPC sensitization. Treatment reported: therapeutic diphenylcyclopropenone sensitization with weekly scalp DPC. The CDR3 loop spans 14 amino acids. Germline CDR1 reads MNHEY; CDR2 reads SMNVEV (reference sequence). Unmatched junction bases numbered 4, after V lost 5 bases and J lost 7 bases. Each CDR3 protein is one row after TCRdb ran MiXCR on the RACE reads. Here the sample spans 97,000 or so distinct CDR3 sequences, 25% to 35% being singletons. This clonotype has a handful of counts. Its antigen remains unknown. This clonotype originated in a man in his forties or fifties with alopecia areata. Some clones in this sample may be carry-over from other donors' samples. This rearrangement joins TRBV27 to TRBJ1-6; 8 nucleotides agree with TRBD1. Sample: whole blood, taken in connection with sensitization to the hapten diphenylcyclopropenone (DPC). The CDR3 DNA follows: TGTGCCAGCAGTAGACAGGGGAGGAATTCACCCCTCCACTTT. Amino acids: CASSRQGRNSPLHF.